This entry lists 23 T cell receptor beta chains sequenced from one sample in a study of CD8+ T cells in alopecia areata. Extraction of RNA preceded its reverse transcription into cDNA, which served as the sequencing template. The protocol was immunoSEQ multiplex PCR, while the TCRdb copy is restricted to in-frame clones and leaves out a portion. In the table there are 120,000 or so clones, around 50% of which are singletons. Sequencing was carried out using NKG2D-low CD8+ T cells sorted from blood. The receptors here all came from a human donor with alopecia areata.

This clone was picked up a small number of times. This sequence joins TRBV4-2 and TRBJ2-3; D perhaps matches TRBD1 (6 bases). The CDR3 totals 16 residues. The V end was cut by 4 bases, the J end by 1 base, with 15 bases between. Germline-derived CDR1 and CDR2 are LGHNA and YNFKEQ. The CDR3 spells CASSLDPGQRTDTQYF. CDR3 bases: TGTGCCAGCAGCCTAGACCCCGGACAGCGCACAGATACGCAGTATTTT.

V gene TRBV30 combines with J gene TRBJ2-7; D unclear. This CDR3 has 11 amino acids. The V and J ends lost 2 bases and 6 bases respectively, with 8 bases between them. Germline CDR1 is GTSNPN and CDR2 is SVGIG (reference sequence). CDR3: CAWSLGSEQYF. The DNA of the CDR3 is TGTGCCTGGAGTCTTGGGTCCGAGCAGTACTTC.

The chain recombines TRBV29-1 with TRBJ2-1; the match to TRBD2 covers 11 bases. Losses at the gene ends were 0 bases for V and 9 bases for J; bases not matched to a gene: 7. Germline V lookup: CDR1 SQVTM, CDR2 ANQGSEA. The CDR3 has 15 amino acids. The CDR3 loop is CSVEETSGSSGEQFF. CDR3 DNA sequence: TGCAGCGTTGAAGAAACTAGCGGGAGTTCTGGTGAGCAGTTCTTC.

This clone was observed a few times. The chain employs TRBV9 and TRBJ2-6, with D perhaps matching TRBD2 (6 bases). Germline V lookup: CDR1 SGDLS, CDR2 YYNGEE. Trimming took 3 bases from V and 4 from J, leaving 8 bases between them. The CDR3 contains 14 residues. The CDR3 region is CASSEAGGANVLTF. Here the CDR3 DNA reads TGTGCCAGCAGCGAGGCGGGAGGGGCCAACGTCCTGACTTTC.

This clone has only a few counts. This chain links TRBV28 with TRBJ2-7; D not certain. V lost 6 bases to trimming and J lost 4 bases, with 7 bases between them. The germline gives CDR1 MDHEN, CDR2 SYDVKM. The CDR3 totals 11 residues. CDR3 sequence (DNA): TGTGCCAGCAGGGACCCTTACGAGCAGTACTTC. Translated: CASRDPYEQYF.

The chain has TRBV11-2 and TRBJ1-2, with unresolved D. Germline lookup yields CDR1 SGHAT and CDR2 FQNNGV. This CDR3 is built from 13 residues. Trimming removed 7 bases at V and 6 bases at J, with 15 bases between. CDR3: CASTTAGQHGYTF. The CDR3 bases are TGTGCCAGCACCACCGCCGGCCAACATGGCTACACCTTC.

This chain uses TRBV29-1 with TRBJ2-1; 16 bases are shared with TRBD2. The CDR3 runs 16 residues. In germline, CDR1 is SQVTM, CDR2 ANQGSEA. Trimming cost V 1 base and J 6 bases; bases outside gene matches: 3. This CDR3 reads CSVEGGLAGGPNEQFF. CDR3 nucleotide sequence: TGCAGCGTTGAAGGGGGACTAGCGGGAGGGCCCAATGAGCAGTTCTTC.

This clone has a handful of counts. The rearrangement uses TRBV11-2 and TRBJ2-3; no reliable D call. This CDR3 region has 12 residues. CDR1 and CDR2 (germline): SGHAT, FQNNGV. The V and J ends lost 4 bases and 6 bases respectively, with 8 bases between them. CDR3 sequence reads: CASSYPQDTQYF. The CDR3 coding sequence is TGTGCCAGCAGCTACCCACAGGATACGCAGTATTTT.

The table lists this clone with a few counts. The V and J genes are TRBV9 and TRBJ1-5; D is perhaps TRBD1 (6 bases). From germline, CDR1 is SGDLS and CDR2 YYNGEE. The CDR3 covers 14 residues. Trimming took 4 bases from V and 2 from J, leaving 10 bases between them. The CDR3 loop is CASSPRGGNQPQHF. The DNA of the CDR3 is TGTGCCAGCAGCCCCAGGGGCGGCAATCAGCCCCAGCATTTT.

The rearrangement links TRBV29-1 to TRBJ1-2; D uncertain. The germline gives CDR1 SQVTM, CDR2 ANQGSEA. Trimming took off 5 bases at V and 3 bases at J, with 4 bases between the two ends. This CDR3 spans 10 amino acids. CDR3 nucleotide sequence: TGCAGCGTTCGCGACTATGGCTACACCTTC. Protein product: CSVRDYGYTF.

This clone showed up just a few times. The chain links TRBV30 to TRBJ1-2; 10 positions match TRBD1. Germline CDR1 reads GTSNPN; CDR2 reads SVGIG (reference sequence). The CDR3 length is 14 residues. V dropped 4 bases and J dropped 2; count of bases not matched to a gene: 4. CDR3 sequence: CAWIRDRGNYGYTF. CDR3 sequence (DNA): TGTGCCTGGATCCGGGACAGGGGAAACTATGGCTACACCTTC.

V gene TRBV29-1 combines with J gene TRBJ1-2; 10 bases align to TRBD1. The CDR3 has 14 residues. CDR1 SQVTM and CDR2 ANQGSEA come from the germline V gene. V lost 5 bases, J lost 8 bases, and 11 bases stayed unmatched. CDR3 protein: CSVTGTGVFYGYTF. The CDR3 DNA reads TGCAGCGTTACAGGGACAGGGGTTTTCTACGGCTACACCTTC.

The chain uses TRBV2 and TRBJ2-5; a possible D gene is TRBD1 (5 bases). The V and J ends lost 2 bases and 2 bases respectively, with 12 bases between them. CDR1 is SNHLY and CDR2 is FYNNEI in the germline V gene. This CDR3 has 15 amino acids. CDR3 residues: CASSEIWGYQETQYF. The CDR3, as DNA: TGTGCCAGCAGTGAAATATGGGGCTATCAAGAGACCCAGTACTTC. The whole variable domain, remainder taken from reference TRBV2 and TRBJ2-5, is EPEVTQTPSHQVTQMGQEVILRCVPISNHLYFYWYRQILGQKVEFLVSFYNNEISEKSEIFDDQFSVERPDGSNFTLKIRSTKLEDSAMYFCASSEIWGYQETQYFGPGTRLLVL.

This chain connects TRBV27 to TRBJ2-3; D not resolved. CDR1 and CDR2 (germline): MNHEY, SMNVEV (reference sequence). The CDR3 runs to 11 residues. Trimming cost V 9 bases and J 0 bases, with 4 bases left between them. DNA for the CDR3: TGTGCCAGTCTAAGCACAGATACGCAGTATTTT. Translating it yields CASLSTDTQYF.

This clone was counted a single time. The chain carries TRBV27 and TRBJ2-7; D possibly uses TRBD1 or TRBD2 (5 bases each). Trimming shortened V by 6 bases and J by 4 bases, and 16 bases separated the two germline ends. This CDR3 has 14 residues. Looked up from germline, CDR1 is MNHEY and CDR2 is SMNVEV (reference sequence). This CDR3 reads CASSWTGPGYEQYF. The DNA of the CDR3 is TGTGCCAGCAGCTGGACGGGGCCCGGATACGAGCAGTACTTC.

The chain joins TRBV29-1 to TRBJ2-1; 8 nucleotides line up with TRBD2. Germline V gives CDR1 SQVTM, CDR2 ANQGSEA. The CDR3 covers 15 residues. Trimming removed 2 bases from V and 2 bases from J; junction bases left unmatched: 5. CDR3 protein: CSVERTSNAYNEQFF. Here the CDR3 DNA reads TGCAGCGTTGAACGGACTAGCAACGCCTACAATGAGCAGTTCTTC.

The chain joins TRBV23-1 to TRBJ2-3, with TRBD1 as a possible D gene (6 bases). TRBV23-1 counts as an open reading frame of uncertain function. Trimming left V 1 base short and J 1 base short, with 12 bases between. The CDR3 has 16 residues. In DNA, the CDR3 is TGCGCCAGCAGTCAATTTGGGGACATGCGCACAGATACGCAGTATTTT. Translating it yields CASSQFGDMRTDTQYF.

The rearrangement links TRBV2 to TRBJ1-1; no clear D gene. Germline V CDR1 and CDR2: SNHLY, FYNNEI. V was pared by 8 bases and J by 1 base, with 11 bases between. The CDR3 contains 13 residues. For the CDR3, the DNA is TGTGCCAGCGGCCGAGGGAGGAACACTGAAGCTTTCTTT. Translated, it gives CASGRGRNTEAFF.

This clone came up a few times. The J gene is TRBJ2-5, the V gene TRBV27; D perhaps matches TRBD1 (5 bases). Germline V gene sequence: CDR1 MNHEY, CDR2 SMNVEV (reference sequence). This CDR3 is 13 amino acids long. V dropped 4 bases and J dropped 2 bases, with 8 bases sitting between them. This CDR3 is CASSWGQQETQYF. CDR3 bases: TGTGCCAGCAGTTGGGGCCAGCAAGAGACCCAGTACTTC.

Only a few counts were recorded for this clone. The chain couples TRBV29-1 to TRBJ2-7; 10 bases match TRBD1. The ends lost 1 base at V and 1 base at J; junction bases unmatched: 4. There are 15 residues in the CDR3. Looked up from germline, CDR1 is SQVTM and CDR2 is ANQGSEA. CDR3 amino acids: CSVEARDRGSYEQYF. DNA for the CDR3: TGCAGCGTTGAAGCCCGGGACAGGGGTTCCTACGAGCAGTACTTC.

This chain connects TRBV9 to TRBJ2-5; no clear D. V gave up 2 bases and J gave up 5 bases, with 13 bases separating them. CDR3 length: 14 residues. Germline-derived CDR1 and CDR2 are SGDLS and YYNGEE. The CDR3 nucleotides read TGTGCCAGCAGCGTTGGTGTGGATGATGAGACCCAGTACTTC. It yields the protein CASSVGVDDETQYF.

The chain has TRBV30 and TRBJ2-1, with a weak D call TRBD1 (6 bases). The CDR3 contains 11 residues. CDR1 is GTSNPN and CDR2 is SVGIG in the germline V gene (reference sequence). V was trimmed by 1 base and J by 10 bases, leaving 8 bases between them. The CDR3 DNA is TGTGCCTGGAGTGCAGGGGTCGAGCAGTTCTTC. Protein sequence: CAWSAGVEQFF.

This rearrangement joins TRBV29-1 to TRBJ1-4; no firm D call. V was trimmed by 4 bases and J by 1 base, leaving 7 bases between them. Germline loops: CDR1 SQVTM, CDR2 ANQGSEA. The CDR3 is made up of 13 amino acids. The DNA of the CDR3 is TGCAGCGTTGTCTACGGAACTAATGAAAAACTGTTTTTT. Translated: CSVVYGTNEKLFF.